These 29 T cell receptor beta chains originate from one sample sequenced in a study of T cells in Graves' hyperthyroidism and ophthalmopathy. Researchers took RNA transcripts and amplified the TCR beta CDR3 regions from them. Primed by the HTBI set, a first-round RT-PCR was run on the TCR CDR3. MiXCR, applied by TCRdb to the multiplex PCR reads, yields one record per CDR3 protein. The sample yields roughly 600,000 distinct CDR3 sequences, more than 14% seen once. The sequencing sample was made of blood. These receptors were obtained from a woman aged 45-65 years with Graves' ophthalmopathy.

Ten or more counts support this clonotype. DNA of the CDR3: TGTGCCATCAGTGAAGCCCCGGCGGCCTACGAGCAGTACTTC. Its protein product is CAISEAPAAYEQYF. This chain joins TRBV10-3 and TRBJ2-7; unclear D gene. In germline, CDR1 is ENHRY, CDR2 SYGVKD. CDR3 length: 14 residues. V lost 3 bases to trimming and J lost 2 bases, with 11 bases between them.

This clonotype was picked up many times. J is TRBJ1-5 and V is TRBV5-1; D is perhaps TRBD1 (6 bases). Germline values: CDR1 SGHRS, CDR2 YFSETQ. The CDR3 is made up of 15 amino acids. The V and J ends lost 1 base and 4 bases respectively, with 12 bases between them. Here the CDR3 reads CASSLYAGDNQPQHF. CDR3 nucleotides: TGCGCCAGCAGCTTGTATGCAGGGGATAATCAGCCCCAGCATTTT.

This clonotype appeared many times. This chain joins TRBV18 and TRBJ2-7; D is ambiguous. The V and J ends lost 0 bases and 6 bases respectively, with 3 bases between them. This CDR3 contains 11 residues. Germline loops: CDR1 KGHSH, CDR2 LQKENI. The CDR3 DNA follows: TGTGCCAGCTCACCACCATCCGAGCAGTACTTC. Its protein is CASSPPSEQYF.

The chain carries TRBV9 and TRBJ2-3, with 15 nucleotides matching TRBD2. Germline V gives CDR1 SGDLS, CDR2 YYNGEE. The CDR3 has 18 residues. Unmatched junction bases numbered 5, after V lost 3 bases and J lost 0 bases. The CDR3 DNA reads as TGTGCCAGCAGCGACGGGACTAGCGGGAGGACCAGCACAGATACGCAGTATTTT. It is translated as CASSDGTSGRTSTDTQYF.

Only a few counts were recorded for this clonotype. This chain links TRBV9 with TRBJ1-2; unclear D gene. CDR3 length: 15 residues. V was trimmed by 0 bases and J by 3 bases, leaving 12 bases between them. Germline V CDR1 and CDR2: SGDLS, YYNGEE. The CDR3 sequence: CASSVALNSDYGYTF. CDR3 DNA: TGTGCCAGCAGCGTAGCTCTTAATTCGGACTATGGCTACACCTTC. Complete variable domain (other parts from reference TRBV9 and TRBJ1-2): DSGVTQTPKHLITATGQRVTLRCSPRSGDLSVYWYQQSLDQGLQFLIQYYNGEERAKGNILERFSAQQFPDLHSELNLSSLELGDSALYFCASSVALNSDYGYTFGSGTRLTVV.

This clonotype has more than one count but fewer than ten. The genes are TRBV27 and TRBJ2-7; TRBD2 might be the D (6 bases). From germline, CDR1 is MNHEY and CDR2 SMNVEV (reference sequence). The ends were cut back, 6 bases at V and 3 bases at J, with 15 bases in the middle. The CDR3 has 14 residues. The CDR3 here is CASRPRRRGYEQYF. The CDR3 DNA is TGTGCCAGCAGGCCCCGGAGGAGGGGCTACGAGCAGTACTTC.

This clonotype was counted between two and nine times. For the CDR3, the DNA is TGTGCCAGCAGCACGGACGGGCTATACGAGCAGTACTTC. It is translated as CASSTDGLYEQYF. V and J are TRBV5-8 and TRBJ2-7; D gene unclear. The V gene lost 4 bases and the J gene lost 4 bases, with 12 bases spanning the gap. The germline V gene has CDR1 SGHTS and CDR2 YDEGEE. The CDR3 runs to 13 residues.

In this sample, this clonotype turned up many times. The chain combines TRBV11-2 with TRBJ2-1, with D perhaps matching TRBD1 or TRBD2 (5 bases each). The CDR3 consists of 14 residues. V was shortened by 4 bases and J by 0 bases, with 7 bases between the two germline ends. The germline V gene encodes CDR1 SGHAT and CDR2 FQNNGV. CDR3: CASSWGISYNEQFF. The CDR3 bases are TGTGCCAGCAGCTGGGGGATCTCCTACAATGAGCAGTTCTTC.

This clonotype was picked up many times. J is TRBJ2-7 and V is TRBV7-6, with D possibly being TRBD1 or TRBD2 (5 bases each). The CDR3 runs to 15 residues. Germline CDR1 and CDR2: SGHVS and FNYEAQ. With 6 bases removed from V and 0 bases from J, the gap between germline ends came to 15 bases. The CDR3 coding sequence is TGTGCCAGCAGTTTGGGGACCGCGGACTCCTACGAGCAGTACTTC. It codes for CASSLGTADSYEQYF.

This clonotype was seen many times. The chain couples TRBV30 to TRBJ2-7, with 8 bases lining up with TRBD2. The germline V gene encodes CDR1 GTSNPN and CDR2 SVGIG (reference sequence). The V segment lost 2 bases and the J segment 4 bases; nucleotides outside the gene matches: 7. This CDR3 spans 14 amino acids. CDR3 protein: CAWSSAGGGYEQYF. In DNA form, the CDR3 reads TGTGCCTGGAGTTCCGCGGGAGGTGGGTACGAGCAGTACTTC.

This clonotype was seen a few times. The chain uses TRBV24-1 and TRBJ2-1; 12 nucleotides line up with TRBD2. The CDR3 has 19 residues. The V segment lost 4 bases and the J segment 1 base; nucleotides outside the gene matches: 10. Germline V gene lookup returns CDR1 KGHDR and CDR2 SFDVKD. DNA of the CDR3: TGTGCCACCAGTGAGTCACCGGGACTAGCGGGTCTTTCCTACAATGAGCAGTTCTTC. The encoded protein is CATSESPGLAGLSYNEQFF.

This clonotype was seen ten or more times. V usage is TRBV14 and J usage is TRBJ2-7, with TRBD1 as a possible D gene (5 bases). In germline, CDR1 is SGHDN, CDR2 FVKESK. This CDR3 has 15 amino acids. The V end was cut by 4 bases, the J end by 6 bases, with 19 bases between. For the CDR3, the DNA is TGTGCCAGCAGCCGAGAATTAGGGGCCCTGAGCGAGCAGTACTTC. This translates into CASSRELGALSEQYF.

Ten or more counts support this clonotype. The V call is TRBV5-1, the J call TRBJ2-7; maybe TRBD2 (5 bases). The V and J ends lost 1 base and 7 bases respectively, with 21 bases between them. Germline V gene data show CDR1 as SGHRS and CDR2 as YFSETQ. The length of the CDR3 is 16 residues. The CDR3 spells CASSLNPVPGVGEQYF. As DNA, the CDR3 is TGCGCCAGCAGCTTGAATCCGGTTCCCGGGGTCGGTGAGCAGTACTTC. Variable domain in full (rest from reference TRBV5-1 and TRBJ2-7): KAGVTQTPRYLIKTRGQQVTLSCSPISGHRSVSWYQQTPGQGLQFLFEYFSETQRNKGNFPGRFSGRQFSNSRSEMNVSTLELGDSALYLCASSLNPVPGVGEQYFGPGTRLTVT.

The chain recombines TRBV7-2 with TRBJ2-1; D is ambiguous. This CDR3 has 12 residues. Germline CDR1 SGHTA, CDR2 FQGNSA. Trimming took 6 bases from V and 4 from J, leaving 7 bases between them. The CDR3 DNA follows: TGTGCCAGCAGGGACCCGTACAATGAGCAGTTCTTC. It translates to CASRDPYNEQFF.

There are a few counts of this clonotype. This chain uses TRBV7-9 with TRBJ2-3; 10 positions match TRBD2. The trim removed 4 bases at V and 4 bases at J, leaving 2 bases unmatched. Germline CDR1 reads SEHNR; CDR2 reads FQNEAQ (reference sequence). The CDR3 has 14 residues. In nucleotides, the CDR3 is TGTGCCAGCAGCTCTAGCGGGAGATCAGATACGCAGTATTTT. Translation: CASSSSGRSDTQYF.

This clonotype showed up many times. The V gene is TRBV27, the J gene TRBJ2-2; 9 positions agree with TRBD2. The CDR3 sequence is 18 residues long. Trimming took 5 bases from V and 4 from J; bases not matched to a gene: 14. The germline V gene encodes CDR1 MNHEY and CDR2 SMNVEV (reference sequence). The CDR3 loop reads CASSIVLLAGGGTGELFF. CDR3 nucleotides: TGTGCCAGCAGTATTGTGCTCCTGGCGGGAGGGGGCACCGGGGAGCTGTTTTTT.

This clonotype was observed at least ten times. The chain joins TRBV28 to TRBJ1-6, with 9 bases matching TRBD1. With V trimmed by 2 bases and J by 6 bases, 2 bases remained unmatched. Germline loops: CDR1 MDHEN, CDR2 SYDVKM. This CDR3 contains 15 residues. CDR3 DNA sequence: TGTGCCAGCAGTTTAACAGGGGGCGGTAATTCACCCCTCCACTTT. This codes for CASSLTGGGNSPLHF.

The chain has TRBV11-2 and TRBJ1-6; perhaps TRBD1 as D (6 bases). Deletions cut 1 base from V and 10 bases from J, with 11 bases between. Germline values: CDR1 SGHAT, CDR2 FQNNGV. This CDR3 is built from 14 residues. In nucleotides, the CDR3 is TGTGCCAGCAGCTTAGGGCAGGGGTTATCACCCCTCCACTTT. Its protein product is CASSLGQGLSPLHF.

This clonotype occurred many times. The V and J genes are TRBV6-2 or TRBV6-3 and TRBJ2-7; tentatively, D is TRBD2 (5 bases). This CDR3 region has 14 residues. CDR1 is MNHEY, CDR2 SVGEGT, per germline. Trimming left V 11 bases short and J 3 bases short, with 20 bases between. The CDR3 here is CASCSPRELYEQYF. In DNA, the CDR3 is TGTGCCTCCTGCTCCCCGAGGGAACTCTACGAGCAGTACTTC.

This clonotype was observed many times. The J gene is TRBJ2-5, the V gene TRBV18, with TRBD2 identical over 7 bases. V was pared by 3 bases and J by 5 bases, with 6 bases of the junction left unmatched. Germline V CDR1 and CDR2: KGHSH, LQKENI. The CDR3 spans 14 residues. The CDR3 bases are TGTGCCAGCTCACCCGCGGGAGTCAGGGAGACCCAGTACTTC. Protein: CASSPAGVRETQYF.

This clonotype was detected a few times. The chain couples TRBV12-3 or TRBV12-4 to TRBJ2-7; D is unresolved. CDR3 length: 13 residues. V dropped 3 bases and J dropped 4 bases, with 10 bases sitting between them. CDR3 coding DNA: TGTGCCAGCAGTTTTCGTTTGGGGTACGAGCAGTACTTC. Translating gives CASSFRLGYEQYF.

This clonotype was seen repeatedly, ten times or more. The genes are TRBV2 and TRBJ2-5; TRBD2 might be the D (6 bases). CDR1 is SNHLY, CDR2 FYNNEI, per germline. CDR3 length: 16 residues. V shed 6 bases and J shed 2 bases, with 19 bases lying between them. Here the CDR3 DNA reads TGTGCCAGCAGAGGGACTGCATGGTCCCGACAAGAGACCCAGTACTTC. Protein: CASRGTAWSRQETQYF.

This clonotype appeared many times. This chain joins TRBV28 and TRBJ2-1; possible D gene TRBD1, 6 bases. The CDR3 is 12 amino acids. Germline V gene data show CDR1 as MDHEN and CDR2 as SYDVKM. V lost 6 bases, J lost 8 bases, and 11 bases lay in between. CDR3 sequence reads: CASRETGHEQFF. The CDR3 nucleotides are TGTGCCAGCAGGGAAACAGGGCATGAGCAGTTCTTC.

This clonotype was counted ten times or more. This chain uses TRBV7-2 with TRBJ1-1; 8 bases are shared with TRBD1. V shed 5 bases and J 1 base; nucleotides not matched to a gene: 6. CDR1 and CDR2 from the germline V gene are SGHTA and FQGNSA. The length of the CDR3 is 15 residues. DNA of the CDR3: TGTGCCAGCAGCCTTCAGGGGGCCCGGAACACTGAAGCTTTCTTT. Translated, it gives CASSLQGARNTEAFF.

This clonotype was observed many times. The chain employs TRBV18 and TRBJ2-5; D is uncertain. The germline CDR1 and CDR2 sequences are KGHSH and LQKENI. The CDR3 consists of 14 residues. Trimming took off 0 bases at V and 4 bases at J, with 9 bases between the two ends. The CDR3 sequence is CASSPPARRETQYF. The CDR3, as DNA: TGTGCCAGCTCACCACCCGCGCGGCGAGAGACCCAGTACTTC.

Notes on this clonotype: Being one base from a much bigger clone, this may be a read error. V usage is TRBV29-1 and J usage is TRBJ1-2; D not certain. CDR3 size: 13 residues. The V gene's germline CDR1 is SQVTM and CDR2 ANQGSEA. CDR3: CGVEERAFRGYTF. The CDR3 coding sequence is TGCGGCGTTGAAGAGCGGGCTTTTCGTGGCTACACCTTC.

J is TRBJ2-2 and V is TRBV20-1; weak D call: TRBD1 (5 bases). The CDR3 consists of 14 residues. V dropped 1 base and J dropped 7 bases, with 13 bases sitting between them. Germline CDR1 reads DFQATT; CDR2 reads SNEGSKA (reference sequence). The CDR3 bases are TGCAGTGCTAGAGTGGCAGGGCGTAGCGGGGAGCTGTTTTTT. It specifies CSARVAGRSGELFF.

The V and J genes are TRBV19 and TRBJ1-5; TRBD1 is a possible D gene (5 bases). V lost 1 base, J lost 3 bases, and 10 bases lay in between. From germline, CDR1 is LNHDA and CDR2 SQIVND (reference sequence). This CDR3 has 15 residues. The DNA of the CDR3 is TGTGCCAGTAGTATAGTCGGGACTAACAATCAGCCCCAGCATTTT. Translated: CASSIVGTNNQPQHF.

This clonotype was picked up many times. The rearrangement uses TRBV20-1 and TRBJ1-1; D ambiguous. Germline V CDR1 and CDR2: DFQATT, SNEGSKA (reference sequence). The CDR3 sequence is 14 residues long. V was trimmed by 3 bases and J by 4 bases, leaving 15 bases between them. CDR3 DNA sequence: TGCAGTGCTAGCCACCCTAAGAAGACCACTGAAGCTTTCTTT. Residues: CSASHPKKTTEAFF.